This paragraph covers one T cell receptor (beta chain) sequence. The table came from immunoSEQ multiplex PCR; TCRdb's copy has only in-frame clones and leaves some out. The table has over 400,000 clones, nearly 90% seen once. The data originate from a study of Ad26.COV2.S vaccination and SARS-CoV-2 variants. Study-level background: Donor joined the COV1001 Ad26.COV2.S trial arm. Participants got Ad26.COV2.S intramuscularly, once or twice 56 days apart.

Treatment denoted: 15 to 20 received Ad26.COV2.S at low or high dose, single or two shots; about 5 received placebo; per-sample allocation not given. Collection of samples fell on day 63 after the first vaccine or placebo injection. An Ad26 vector was used to express Wuhan-strain SARS-CoV-2 spike as the vaccine. Trimming took 3 bases from V and 0 from J; bases not matched to a gene: 7. The germline V gene has CDR1 KGHSH and CDR2 LQKENI. The length of the CDR3 is 16 residues. The rearrangement links TRBV18 to TRBJ1-1, with TRBD1 identical over 7 bases. The TCR comes from a person between 18 and 60 years old who received the Ad26.COV2.S COVID-19 vaccine or a placebo. Sequenced here: peripheral blood, sampled in a trial of Ad26.COV2.S vaccine versus placebo. The CDR3 nucleotides are TGTGCCAGCTCACCCCCGGGACAGCGTATGAACACTGAAGCTTTCTTT. Translating it yields CASSPPGQRMNTEAFF.